Shown below are 2 T cell receptor beta chains from a single sample sequenced in a study of blood T cell repertoires in COVID-19. Data came from immunoSEQ multiplex PCR; TCRdb stores just in-frame clones and leaves some out. The top ten hold 2% to 3% of the sample, which has about 230,000 clones, approximately 82% seen once. The source material was peripheral blood. These receptors all stem from a woman in her seventies with active or convalescent COVID-19.

This clone was observed a few times. The rearrangement joins TRBV19 to TRBJ1-5; D is possibly TRBD1 (5 bases). The CDR3 runs to 12 residues. The germline V and J ends were trimmed by 6 bases and 2 bases, with 5 bases remaining between them. Germline V gene lookup returns CDR1 LNHDA and CDR2 SQIVND (reference sequence). Here the CDR3 reads CASRQGNQPQHF. The CDR3 region has the DNA TGTGCCAGTAGACAGGGCAATCAGCCCCAGCATTTT.

The V and J genes are TRBV4-3 and TRBJ1-6; TRBD1 agrees at 7 bases. Germline V gene lookup returns CDR1 LGHNA and CDR2 YSLEER. The CDR3 has 15 amino acids. The V and J ends lost 2 bases and 9 bases, in that order; junction bases with no gene match: 7. CDR3 loop: CASSQMTGLSSPLHF. CDR3 nucleotides: TGCGCCAGCAGCCAAATGACAGGGTTAAGTTCACCCCTCCACTTT.